These 23 T cell receptor beta chains came from one sample sequenced in a study of CD4 and CD8 cells across lung adenocarcinoma regions. TCRdb re-called the PCR reads with MiXCR, one entry per CDR3 protein. Among 5,200 or so distinct CDR3 sequences listed, about half were seen once. The sequenced material came from CD8+ T cells from the margin of a lung tumor. The receptors were gathered from a male donor with lung adenocarcinoma. The CD4 and CD8 labels of this study may be unreliable.

This clonotype was observed a few times. V is TRBV6-1 and J is TRBJ2-1, with 8 bases matching TRBD1. The J call may be faulty, since TRBJ2-7 better matches the DNA end. Germline V lookup: CDR1 MNHNS, CDR2 SASEGT. CDR3 length: 15 residues. The CDR3 DNA follows: TGTGCCAGCAGTGCCCGGGACAGGTCTTCCTACGAGCAGTACTTC. This encodes CASSARDRSSYEQYF.

This clonotype was seen repeatedly, ten times or more. The chain has TRBV5-1 and TRBJ2-5, with a possible D match to TRBD2 (8 bases). CDR3 size: 18 residues. V lost 7 bases to trimming and J lost 4 bases, with 29 bases between them. The V gene's germline CDR1 is SGHRS and CDR2 YFSETQ. The CDR3 loop reads CASVNGVGTAAGGETQYF. The CDR3 DNA follows: TGCGCCAGCGTCAACGGCGTAGGGACAGCCGCGGGAGGAGAGACCCAGTACTTC.

This clonotype was recorded many times. The J gene is TRBJ2-3, the V gene TRBV6-1; TRBD2 matches at 10 bases. The length of the CDR3 is 15 residues. The germline CDR1 and CDR2 sequences are MNHNS and SASEGT. V dropped 0 bases and J dropped 7; count of bases not matched to a gene: 4. The CDR3 coding sequence is TGTGCCAGCAGTGAAGCGCCGGGACTAGCGTATACGCAGTATTTT. It translates to CASSEAPGLAYTQYF.

This clonotype was seen at least ten times. V is TRBV27 and J is TRBJ2-1; possibly TRBD1 or TRBD2 for D (5 bases each). Germline assignment: CDR1 MNHEY and CDR2 SMNVEV (reference sequence). V lost 5 bases and J lost 3, with 8 bases in between. This CDR3 is 13 amino acids long. CDR3 nucleotides: TGTGCCAGCAGTCGGGACGGCTACAATGAGCAGTTCTTC. This codes for CASSRDGYNEQFF.

The chain carries TRBV6-1 and TRBJ1-2; 7 bases are shared with TRBD1. The germline V gene has CDR1 MNHNS and CDR2 SASEGT. The junction had 8 bases not matched to a gene; V was cut back by 6 bases and J by 4 bases. The CDR3 is 14 amino acids. The CDR3 here is CASRTDRDPYGYTF. The CDR3 DNA reads as TGTGCCAGCAGAACCGACAGGGACCCCTATGGCTACACCTTC.

There are a few counts of this clonotype. V gene TRBV5-4 combines with J gene TRBJ1-2; D is perhaps TRBD1 (5 bases). CDR3 length equals 13 residues. Trimming took 4 bases from V and 1 from J, leaving 8 bases between them. Germline V lookup: CDR1 SGHNT, CDR2 YYREEE (reference sequence). The CDR3, as DNA: TGTGCCAGCAGCACGGGGGATAACTATGGCTACACCTTC. This encodes CASSTGDNYGYTF.

This chain joins TRBV6-1 and TRBJ2-2, with D hard to call. Per the germline V gene, CDR1 is MNHNS and CDR2 is SASEGT. V lost 6 bases and J lost 3, with 5 bases in between. The CDR3 runs to 12 residues. CDR3 sequence: CASSFHTGELFF. CDR3 DNA sequence: TGTGCCAGCAGCTTCCACACCGGGGAGCTGTTTTTT.

This clonotype was seen ten or more times. The chain links TRBV6-1 to TRBJ1-3; tentative D call: TRBD1 (5 bases). Germline loops: CDR1 MNHNS, CDR2 SASEGT. There are 16 residues in the CDR3. Trimming took 4 bases from V and 2 from J, leaving 15 bases between them. The CDR3 region has the DNA TGTGCCAGCAGTGGGGGACGGATATCCGCTGGAAACACCATATATTTT. Residues: CASSGGRISAGNTIYF.

This clonotype was counted at least ten times. The genes are TRBV6-5 and TRBJ2-3; maybe TRBD2 (6 bases). The V gene lost 2 bases and the J gene lost 1 base, with 13 bases spanning the gap. The CDR3 length is 16 residues. CDR1 MNHEY and CDR2 SVGAGI come from the germline V gene. CDR3 DNA: TGTGCCAGCAGTTACCGTCTTGGGGAGGGCACAGATACGCAGTATTTT. This encodes CASSYRLGEGTDTQYF.

As to this clonotype: The junction differs from germline at one of its ends, possibly a read error. The chain employs TRBV6-1 and TRBJ2-2; D is ambiguous. Germline V CDR1 and CDR2: MNHNS, SASEGT. The CDR3 extends over 15 amino acids. The CDR3 is CASIGGVANTGTLYF. In DNA form, the CDR3 reads TGTGCCAGCATCGGTGGGGTGGCGAACACCGGTACGCTGTATTTT.

The rearrangement uses TRBV10-3 and TRBJ1-5; 7 bases map to TRBD1. The CDR3 length is 15 residues. The germline V gene has CDR1 ENHRY and CDR2 SYGVKD. Trimming cost V 10 bases and J 0 bases; bases outside gene matches: 9. CDR3 amino acids: CATRQGDLSNQPQHF. In DNA, the CDR3 is TGTGCCACCAGACAGGGAGATCTTAGCAATCAGCCCCAGCATTTT.

The V call is TRBV27, the J call TRBJ2-1, with 7 bases that match TRBD1. This CDR3 is built from 13 residues. With 6 bases clipped from V and 7 bases from J, the junction kept 6 bases outside the gene matches. CDR1 is MNHEY, CDR2 SMNVEV, per germline (reference sequence). DNA for the CDR3: TGTGCCAGCAGAACAGGGGCCACTAATGAGCAGTTCTTC. Protein: CASRTGATNEQFF.

This clonotype was seen many times. CDR3 in amino acids: CASSLGLTEETQYF. The CDR3 DNA reads TGTGCCAGCAGCTTGGGACTTACGGAAGAGACCCAGTACTTC. V and J are TRBV11-3 and TRBJ2-5; perhaps TRBD2 as D (6 bases). Germline CDR1 and CDR2: SGHNT and YENEEA. CDR3 length: 14 residues. V gave up 3 bases and J gave up 3 bases, with 11 bases separating them.

This clonotype was counted once. V is TRBV6-5 and J is TRBJ2-4; D is unclear. The assigned J gene may be wrong: the sequence end matches TRBJ2-7 better. This CDR3 contains 16 residues. CDR1 and CDR2 from the germline V gene are MNHEY and SVGAGI. CDR3 in DNA: TGTGCCAGCAGTTACTCGAGGCAAGGTCATTCCTACGAGCAGTACTTC. Its protein is CASSYSRQGHSYEQYF.

The chain combines TRBV7-9 with TRBJ2-5; D uncertain. The CDR3 covers 12 residues. The V and J ends lost 5 bases and 11 bases respectively, with 15 bases between them. CDR1 and CDR2 (germline): SEHNR, FQNEAQ (reference sequence). The CDR3 DNA reads TGTGCCAGCAGCGCCAACTCGCGTGAGCAGTACTTC. As protein: CASSANSREQYF.

This clonotype has only one observation. The V call is TRBV7-2, the J call TRBJ2-3; possibly TRBD2 for D (6 bases). Trimming removed 4 bases at V and 7 bases at J, with 18 bases between. The germline V gene encodes CDR1 SGHTA and CDR2 FQGNSA. This CDR3 contains 15 residues. The CDR3 spells CASSSLSGPTYTQYF. The CDR3 DNA reads TGTGCCAGCAGCTCCCTCAGCGGGCCCACCTATACGCAGTATTTT.

This clonotype was seen a few times. The V and J genes are TRBV6-2 or TRBV6-3 and TRBJ2-1; TRBD2 agrees at 9 bases. Losses at the gene ends were 11 bases for V and 8 bases for J; bases not matched to a gene: 13. The CDR3 length is 14 residues. From germline, CDR1 is MNHEY and CDR2 SVGEGT. CDR3 sequence (DNA): TGTGCCGTAACCCAGGCGGGAGGGTCCGATGAGCAGTTCTTC. It codes for CAVTQAGGSDEQFF.

The genes are TRBV9 and TRBJ2-4; no definite D call. CDR3 length equals 14 residues. Looked up from germline, CDR1 is SGDLS and CDR2 is YYNGEE. V lost 3 bases and J 4 bases, leaving 11 bases between the germline ends. The CDR3 nucleotides read TGTGCCAGCAGCGAAGGGTTGGGGAAAAACATTCAGTACTTC. It encodes CASSEGLGKNIQYF.

About this clonotype: At one end the junction does not follow the germline gene, possibly because of a read error. The CDR3 DNA sequence: TGTGCCAGCGAGACAGGGCTCTCTGGGGCCTACGTCCTGTACTTC. This codes for CASETGLSGAYVLYF. This sequence joins TRBV6-1 and TRBJ2-6; TRBD1 matches 7 bases. Germline V gene lookup returns CDR1 MNHNS and CDR2 SASEGT. The length of the CDR3 is 15 residues.

CDR3: CASSSGLAAYEQYF. The DNA of the CDR3 is TGCGCCAGCAGCTCGGGACTAGCCGCCTACGAGCAGTACTTC. The chain has TRBV10-1 and TRBJ2-1; 9 bases match TRBD2. The end of the DNA aligns better with TRBJ2-7, so the J call may be wrong. CDR1 is WNHNN and CDR2 is SYGVQD in the germline V gene (reference sequence). This CDR3 comprises 14 residues.

This clonotype was recorded many times. In nucleotides, the CDR3 is TGTGCCAGCAGTAGACAGGATTTGAACACTGAAGCTTTCTTT. This encodes CASSRQDLNTEAFF. The V and J genes are TRBV28 and TRBJ1-1; weak D call: TRBD1 (6 bases). The CDR3 has 14 amino acids. Trimming removed 5 bases from V and 0 bases from J, with 10 bases in between. Germline V gives CDR1 MDHEN, CDR2 SYDVKM.

This clonotype was detected ten times or more. The chain employs TRBV6-1 and TRBJ2-1; D is uncertain. The CDR3 covers 13 residues. The V and J ends lost 3 bases and 8 bases respectively, with 11 bases between them. The germline V gene encodes CDR1 MNHNS and CDR2 SASEGT. The CDR3 region is CASSDDWKDEQFF. CDR3 DNA sequence: TGTGCCAGCAGTGACGACTGGAAAGATGAGCAGTTCTTC.

This clonotype is termed medium-sized. CDR3 residues: CASSEDLGAAVEQYF. CDR3 sequence (DNA): TGTGCCAGCAGTGAAGACTTGGGGGCGGCCGTTGAGCAGTACTTC. This rearrangement joins TRBV6-1 to TRBJ2-1, with TRBD1 as a possible D gene (6 bases). The J call could be wrong; TRBJ2-7 is a better fit for the DNA end. This CDR3 is 15 amino acids long. Germline CDR1 reads MNHNS; CDR2 reads SASEGT.